This T cell receptor (beta chain) was profiled in a study of cytomegalovirus exposure and HLA in healthy donors. Findings and caveats of the study: Some segments of the V type, notably TRBV6-2 and TRBV6-3, were excluded as indistinguishable.

As to this clone: Its antigen is not known.

This CDR3 spans 15 amino acids. With 1 base clipped from V and 6 bases from J, the junction kept 8 bases outside the gene matches. Germline assignment: CDR1 LGHNA and CDR2 YSLEER. Amplification used 60 Vbeta primers and 13 Jbeta primers. Clones were read by immunoSEQ multiplex PCR, and TCRdb kept only the in-frame ones, dropping some. The repertoire consists of approximately 150,000 clones, with around four fifths occurring once and the leading ten covering under 10%. Sequenced material: PBMCs. V gene TRBV4-3 combines with J gene TRBJ2-7; 8 bases fit TRBD1. The sequence came from a woman between 55 and 75 years old in good health and CMV-seropositive. DNA for the CDR3: TGCGCCAGCAGCCAAGCAGGACAGGGTATTCGCGAGCAGTACTTC. Translated, it gives CASSQAGQGIREQYF.